What follows are 25 T cell receptor beta chains derived from one specimen sequenced in a study of PD-1 blockade in classical Hodgkin lymphoma. The data were produced by immunoSEQ multiplex PCR, yet TCRdb's version contains in-frame clones alone and is incomplete. The sample carries some 90,000 clones, about 93% recorded once. Every single patient, without exception, relapsed after autologous stem cell transplantation, and brentuximab vedotin exposure varied. Source: peripheral blood mononuclear cells (PBMCs), taken before the second cycle of nivolumab. Every receptor here comes from a human donor with classical Hodgkin lymphoma.

The chain combines TRBV1 with TRBJ2-7. TRBV1 is tagged as a pseudogene. This CDR3 has 16 amino acids. In DNA, the CDR3 is TGCACCAGCAGCCAAGCGGGACGGGCCCGGGTGGGCGAGCAGTACTTC. Protein sequence: CTSSQAGRARVGEQYF.

The chain joins TRBV6-6 to TRBJ2-7; no clear D. Germline V gene data show CDR1 as MNHNY and CDR2 as SVGAGI (reference sequence). Trimming pared 3 bases from V and 4 bases from J, leaving 19 bases between. There are 16 residues in the CDR3. This CDR3 is CASSYRSTLGPYEQYF. The CDR3 DNA sequence: TGTGCCAGCAGTTATCGGTCTACCCTAGGTCCTTACGAGCAGTACTTC.

This chain links TRBV6-5 with TRBJ2-7, with no clear D. CDR1 is MNHEY and CDR2 is SVGAGI in the germline V gene. The CDR3 has 14 residues. V lost 4 bases and J 0 bases, leaving 10 bases between the germline ends. CDR3 nucleotides: TGTGCCAGCAGTTTCCGACCCAACTCCTACGAGCAGTACTTC. Translation gives CASSFRPNSYEQYF.

The chain links TRBV4-1 to TRBJ2-2; a possible D gene is TRBD2 (6 bases). Trimming took off 0 bases at V and 5 bases at J, with 13 bases between the two ends. CDR3 size: 16 residues. Germline V gives CDR1 MGHRA, CDR2 YSYEKL. The CDR3 sequence: CASSQEIAALTGELFF. The CDR3 DNA is TGCGCCAGCAGCCAAGAAATAGCGGCCCTAACCGGGGAGCTGTTTTTT.

V gene TRBV18 combines with J gene TRBJ2-5; possibly TRBD1 or TRBD2 for D (5 bases each). Germline values: CDR1 KGHSH, CDR2 LQKENI. The CDR3 is 14 residues long. Trimming shortened V by 8 bases and J by 1 base, and 14 bases separated the two germline ends. CDR3 protein: CASRWGSAQETQYF. CDR3 nucleotide sequence: TGTGCCAGCCGTTGGGGGAGCGCCCAAGAGACCCAGTACTTC.

This chain uses TRBV7-2 with TRBJ1-5; D remains ambiguous. CDR1 SGHTA and CDR2 FQGNSA come from the germline V gene. Trimming took 4 bases from V and 0 from J, leaving 10 bases between them. The CDR3 runs 15 residues. The CDR3 region has the DNA TGTGCCAGCAGCTCTGGAGTAAATAGCAATCAGCCCCAGCATTTT. Its protein is CASSSGVNSNQPQHF. Full variable domain (missing parts from reference TRBV7-2 and TRBJ1-5): GAGVSQSPSNKVTEKGKDVELRCDPISGHTALYWYRQSLGQGLEFLIYFQGNSAPDKSGLPSDRFSAERTGGSVSTLTIQRTQQEDSAVYLCASSSGVNSNQPQHFGDGTRLSIL.

The chain employs TRBV25-1 and TRBJ2-7; D not certain. Looked up from germline, CDR1 is MGHDK and CDR2 is SYGVNS. The V and J ends lost 2 bases and 5 bases respectively, with 7 bases between them. There are 12 residues in the CDR3. The CDR3 here is CASSETRNEQYF. CDR3 coding DNA: TGTGCCAGCAGTGAAACAAGGAACGAGCAGTACTTC.

This clone was seen just once. The chain is built from TRBV10-3 and TRBJ1-1; D is undetermined. The CDR3 sequence is 13 residues long. Trimming took off 4 bases at V and 10 bases at J, with 16 bases between the two ends. CDR1 is ENHRY, CDR2 SYGVKD, per germline. CDR3 amino acids: CAISVSPVWGAFF. As DNA, the CDR3 is TGTGCCATCAGTGTTTCCCCGGTTTGGGGAGCTTTCTTT.

V and J are TRBV5-1 and TRBJ2-6; unclear D gene. CDR3 length: 15 amino acids. Germline V gene lookup returns CDR1 SGHRS and CDR2 YFSETQ. V shed 0 bases and J shed 1 base, with 5 bases lying between them. CDR3 in DNA: TGCGCCAGCAGCTTGGTCGGTTCTGGGGCCAACGTCCTGACTTTC. Translated, it gives CASSLVGSGANVLTF. Together with reference TRBV5-1 and TRBJ2-6, the CDR3 gives the full variable domain: KAGVTQTPRYLIKTRGQQVTLSCSPISGHRSVSWYQQTPGQGLQFLFEYFSETQRNKGNFPGRFSGRQFSNSRSEMNVSTLELGDSALYLCASSLVGSGANVLTFGAGSRLTVL.

The chain joins TRBV9 to TRBJ2-7, with D possibly being TRBD1 or TRBD2 (6 bases each). V was trimmed by 1 base and J by 5 bases, leaving 13 bases between them. The germline V gene has CDR1 SGDLS and CDR2 YYNGEE. CDR3 length: 14 amino acids. The CDR3 sequence: CASSVSKGGNEQYF. The CDR3 region has the DNA TGTGCCAGCAGCGTAAGTAAGGGGGGAAACGAGCAGTACTTC.

The V and J genes are TRBV27 and TRBJ2-2, with TRBD2 identical over 15 bases. Germline lookup yields CDR1 MNHEY and CDR2 SMNVEV (reference sequence). V shed 9 bases and J 3 bases; nucleotides not matched to a gene: 8. There are 17 residues in the CDR3. The CDR3 is CASSGLAGGLDTGELFF. CDR3 coding DNA: TGTGCCAGTTCCGGACTAGCGGGAGGGCTAGACACCGGGGAGCTGTTTTTT.

Only a few counts were recorded for this clone. The V gene is TRBV10-3, the J gene TRBJ2-5; a possible D gene is TRBD1 (6 bases). Germline loops: CDR1 ENHRY, CDR2 SYGVKD. The ends were cut back, 2 bases at V and 2 bases at J, with 12 bases in the middle. The CDR3 spans 15 residues. CDR3 sequence: CAISETRTDQETQYF. Written as DNA, the CDR3 is TGTGCCATCAGTGAGACGAGGACAGATCAAGAGACCCAGTACTTC.

The CDR3 protein is CAWRGERVSPLHF. Written as DNA, the CDR3 is TGTGCCTGGAGAGGGGAAAGGGTCTCACCCCTCCACTTT. The rearrangement uses TRBV30 and TRBJ1-6, with D perhaps matching TRBD1 (5 bases). Between the trimmed V and J ends, which lost 3 bases and 10 bases, there was a span of 13 bases. Germline CDR1 and CDR2: GTSNPN and SVGIG (reference sequence). This CDR3 contains 13 residues.

CDR3 sequence reads: CASKSGTGTSNQPQHF. CDR3 coding DNA: TGTGCCAGCAAATCCGGGACAGGGACTAGCAATCAGCCCCAGCATTTT. The genes are TRBV2 and TRBJ1-5; 9 nucleotides align to TRBD1. The CDR3 spans 16 residues. Per germline, CDR1 SNHLY and CDR2 FYNNEI. Trimming cost V 7 bases and J 0 bases; bases outside gene matches: 7.

The count of this clone is one. The genes are TRBV10-1 and TRBJ2-2; D might be TRBD1 (6 bases). Germline V gives CDR1 WNHNN, CDR2 SYGVQD (reference sequence). The CDR3 covers 15 residues. The germline V and J ends were trimmed by 6 bases and 8 bases, with 19 bases remaining between them. The CDR3 loop reads CASSDTGFLSGELFF. As DNA, the CDR3 is TGCGCCAGCAGCGACACAGGGTTTCTCTCTGGGGAGCTGTTTTTT.

The chain uses TRBV6-5 and TRBJ2-3; the D is unclear. The germline CDR1 and CDR2 sequences are MNHEY and SVGAGI. The CDR3 has 14 residues. V gave up 0 bases and J gave up 2 bases, with 6 bases separating them. The CDR3 is CASSYSYTTDTQYF. The CDR3 DNA is TGTGCCAGCAGTTACTCGTACACCACAGATACGCAGTATTTT.

Only one count was recorded for this clone. The rearrangement uses TRBV29-1 and TRBJ2-7, with no clear D. Looked up from germline, CDR1 is SQVTM and CDR2 is ANQGSEA. The V and J ends lost 4 bases and 4 bases respectively, with 8 bases between them. The CDR3 loop spans 11 amino acids. The CDR3: CSVATAYEQYF. The CDR3 DNA reads as TGCAGCGTTGCCACCGCTTACGAGCAGTACTTC.

V usage is TRBV6-1 and J usage is TRBJ2-1; D is ambiguous. The CDR3 loop spans 15 amino acids. The V gene's germline CDR1 is MNHNS and CDR2 SASEGT. V gave up 1 base and J gave up 0 bases, with 7 bases separating them. CDR3 DNA: TGTGCCAGCAGTGAAGGACTGAACTCCTACAATGAGCAGTTCTTC. Translated, it gives CASSEGLNSYNEQFF.

This chain joins TRBV27 and TRBJ2-7; TRBD2 matches at 11 bases. V was clipped by 5 bases and J by 2 bases; unmatched bases: 14. CDR1 and CDR2 from the germline V gene are MNHEY and SMNVEV (reference sequence). The CDR3 sequence is 18 residues long. The CDR3 region has the DNA TGTGCCAGCAGTGGCCCCGGGACTAGCGGAGGGGGGGCCTACGAGCAGTACTTC. Its protein is CASSGPGTSGGGAYEQYF.

This chain connects TRBV5-1 to TRBJ1-1; 8 bases match TRBD1. Germline lookup yields CDR1 SGHRS and CDR2 YFSETQ. CDR3 length: 14 amino acids. Germline trimming cut 4 bases from V and 1 base from J; bases unmatched to any gene: 3. This chain's CDR3 is CASSGGTGNTEAFF. DNA of the CDR3: TGCGCCAGCAGCGGGGGGACAGGGAACACTGAAGCTTTCTTT.

The J gene is TRBJ1-2, the V gene TRBV9, with 7 bases fitting TRBD1. The germline gives CDR1 SGDLS, CDR2 YYNGEE. Trimming at V came to 4 bases and at J to 3 bases, leaving 6 bases not matched to a gene. The CDR3 length is 14 residues. CDR3 loop: CASSSRGKDYGYTF. The CDR3 DNA is TGTGCCAGCAGCAGCAGGGGGAAGGACTATGGCTACACCTTC.

The chain is built from TRBV27 and TRBJ2-1; maybe TRBD2 (6 bases). Trimming took 5 bases from V and 0 from J, leaving 17 bases between them. The CDR3 is 17 amino acids. Germline CDR1 is MNHEY and CDR2 is SMNVEV (reference sequence). Here the CDR3 reads CASSPPPASVSYNEQFF. CDR3 nucleotides: TGTGCCAGCAGTCCACCCCCCGCTAGCGTCTCCTACAATGAGCAGTTCTTC.

The chain links TRBV27 to TRBJ1-4; D may be TRBD1 (5 bases). Germline CDR1 and CDR2: MNHEY and SMNVEV (reference sequence). This CDR3 spans 13 amino acids. The V gene lost 3 bases and the J gene lost 7 bases, with 9 bases spanning the gap. CDR3 protein: CASSFQGSEKLFF. CDR3 in DNA: TGTGCCAGCAGTTTTCAGGGTAGTGAAAAACTGTTTTTT.

The genes are TRBV5-1 and TRBJ2-7; D is perhaps TRBD2 (6 bases). The V end was cut by 2 bases, the J end by 1 base, with 13 bases between. Germline V CDR1 and CDR2: SGHRS, YFSETQ. The CDR3 is made up of 15 amino acids. CDR3 amino acids: CASSFGGSESYEQYF. The CDR3 DNA is TGCGCCAGCAGCTTTGGGGGGAGTGAATCCTACGAGCAGTACTTC.

J is TRBJ1-4 and V is TRBV4-1; the D is unclear. Trimming left V 4 bases short and J 4 bases short, with 13 bases between. The CDR3 is 15 residues long. Germline-derived CDR1 and CDR2 are MGHRA and YSYEKL. CDR3 protein: CASSRWGEVNEKLFF. For the CDR3, the DNA is TGCGCCAGCAGCCGCTGGGGTGAGGTTAATGAAAAACTGTTTTTT.